The following is a TCR beta chain sequence with its context. This clone's antigen is unknown. Base qualities were left out, and no much larger clone turns up one base away. The data were taken from a study of graft-versus-host responses after intestinal transplantation (dated by TCRdb to about 2021). Study-wide context: The transplants that recipients got were multivisceral, liver-intestinal, or isolated intestinal. All recipients received anti-thymocyte globulin induction followed by maintenance tacrolimus and steroids for around three years. Graft-versus-host and host-versus-graft alloreactive T cell clones were tracked in the graft, circulation and bone marrow after intestinal transplantation using bulk TCR-beta CDR3 sequencing. The cohort enrolled approximately 24 intestinal transplant recipients, one of whom was a retransplant, and a few patients without pretransplant specimens were excluded. Donor T cell macrochimerism was defined as a peak of at least 4% donor T cells among recipient peripheral blood mononuclear cells. Samples from three later patients were sequenced in-house on an Illumina MiSeq with MiXCR processing rather than by the commercial service. Alloreactive clones were identified by sequencing pre-transplant mixed lymphocyte reaction products and comparing these products with unstimulated pre-transplant donor and recipient T cells.

The library was built by means of the immunoSEQ multiplex PCR assay. For most patients, genomic DNA was isolated using the Qiagen DNeasy Blood and Tissue Kit and was shipped frozen to Adaptive Biotechnologies for TCR sequencing. For most patients, genomic DNA was subjected to high-throughput TCR-beta CDR3 sequencing by Adaptive Biotechnologies. The study's own analysis went as follows. Adaptive's ImmunoSEQ software was the source of the TCR sequencing data for roughly 19 patients, while three other patients were processed with MiXCR and VDJtools. CD4 versus CD8 sorting errors were corrected by removing sequences found in both subsets at a frequency ratio below 5:1. CDR3 nucleotide sequences shared between donor and recipient were removed because their origin could not be assigned. To count as alloreactive, a clone needed at least 2-fold expansion over unstimulated cells and a minimum CFSE-low frequency of 0.002% (template counts) or 0.001% (read counts). A clone was considered mappable if detected in the sequenced pre-transplant spleen, lymph node, or MLR CFSE-low populations of the donor or recipient. Cumulative frequency of alloreactive clones was calculated as a percentage of all sequences weighted by copy number. This is the immuneACCESS table as TCRdb keeps it, with only in-frame sequences that have V and J called. A part of the clones is gone; compared with another copy, unresolved V genes explain less than half, and the rest is unexplained. For V, J and clone size, that table is used; D and trimming come from the DNA. Within this sample are some 80,000 clones, with less than 95% of them counted one time only. The top ten clonotypes cover 7.6% of the sample.

The time point label corresponds to: cells obtained before transplantation from donor or recipient. CD3+CD4+ and CD3+CD8+ populations were FACS-sorted from unstimulated pre-transplant donor and recipient cells taken from spleen or lymph nodes. What the study reported, not specific to this receptor: The relatively low number and heterogeneity of intestinal transplant patients limited the conclusions. High GvH to HvG T cell clonal ratios were observed in the allografts of patients with donor T cell macrochimerism. Early after transplant, declines in HvG clones were associated with peak levels of circulating GvH clones. GvH clones were found in recipient bone marrow, and some of the GvH clones appeared earlier in ileal mucosa or blood, which is consistent with an intestinal mucosal origin.

Trimming removed 4 bases from V and 1 base from J; the gene matches leave 9 bases unexplained. Including cysteine and phenylalanine, the CDR3 has 16 amino acids. The DNA shown is the 48-base CDR3, in frame from base 1. CDR1 and CDR2 were assigned from the germline V gene as KGHSH and LQKENI. This sample comprised unstimulated CD8+ T cells sorted from spleen or lymph node cells, obtained before transplant. The sequence joins TRBV18 to TRBJ1-2; 7 bases in the middle match TRBD1. The sequence was obtained from a human donor who was the organ donor for an intestinal transplant. The DNA sequence is TGTGCCAGCTCACAAGAATCAGGGGGTCTTAACTATGGCTACACCTTC. Its product reads: CASSQESGGLNYGYTF.